Included here is one T cell receptor beta chain sequence, with context. The antigen remains unidentified. Vbeta (60) and Jbeta (13) primers were used in the PCR. Generated by immunoSEQ multiplex PCR, the TCRdb table keeps only in-frame clones and is missing some. The sample contains under 150,000 clones, less than 80% of which appear only once. These data belong to a study of cytomegalovirus exposure and HLA in healthy donors. Study overall: A prior study identified over 100 million unique TCR beta sequences from 200 million or so T cells. Overall study results and limits: TCR sequences were mostly rare, though some public TCRs occurred in many donors. TCR beta V segments were, for the most part, productive about 87% or about 30% of the time in an earlier analysis.

The clonotype comes from a woman aged 40 to 50 in good health and CMV-seropositive. Sequencing used PBMCs.

The CDR3 is CASSQGSSGVRGTQYF. DNA for the CDR3: TGTGCCAGCAGCCAGGGCTCTAGCGGGGTACGCGGGACCCAGTACTTC. The rearrangement links TRBV4-2 to TRBJ2-5; 9 bases map to TRBD2. This CDR3 has 16 residues. V lost 3 bases, J lost 7 bases, and 12 bases stayed unmatched. CDR1 is LGHNA, CDR2 YNFKEQ, per germline.